Reported below is one T cell receptor (beta chain). Its antigen is not yet known. It has no much larger one-base neighbor in the sample; base qualities were not kept. Within the sample, other DNA sequences also encode this same CDR3. Via the germline V gene, CDR1 is SGHTA and CDR2 FQGNSA. The germline ends are 10 bases apart after V is trimmed by 0 bases and J by 5 bases. Including the terminal cysteine and phenylalanine, the CDR3 comprises 14 residues. The kept DNA is CDR3 alone, 42 bases in frame from the first base. This sample is part of a study of blood T cell repertoires in COVID-19 (dated by TCRdb to between 2020 and 2021). Concerning the study at large: Samples from collaborators originated in the United States, Italy and Spain and spanned both the acute and convalescent phases of COVID-19. The material from the prospective study consisted of cDNA or gDNA derived from T cells, B-cell-depleted T cells, or PBMCs. The dataset comprised deeply sampled blood TCRbeta repertoires from subjects exposed to, actively infected with, or recovered from COVID-19. The repertoires were released in a freely available public database intended as a resource for research on the immune response to SARS-CoV-2. The samples were drawn from the first 160 participants of the ongoing ImmuneRACE study and from 950 to 1,500 subjects provided by 6 global collaborators. Sample metadata almost always included a de-identified subject ID, COVID-19 status, age in years and sex. HLA class I and class II types, where available, came from metadata supplied by the sample provider rather than from assay-based typing. General study outcomes and caveats: How much clinical and demographic metadata was included differed by source and by participant, and the metadata was provided uncurated.

Enrolling through a virtual design, the prospective study's participants ranged in age from roughly 18 to 95 years and lived across about two dozen United States geographic areas. Cohort assignment in the prospective study relied on participant-reported clinical history from a screening survey and a study questionnaire. In the prospective study, mobile phlebotomists collected whole blood, serum and a nasopharyngeal or oropharyngeal swab from each participant. Additional blood draws and questionnaires over an approximately 2-month period could optionally be provided by prospective study participants. Before DNA extraction, prospective study blood samples were shipped either frozen or at room temperature. TCRbeta CDR3 regions were amplified from genomic DNA by means of the immunoSEQ Assay, a bias-controlled multiplex PCR. The published analysis was carried out like this. Nucleated cell counts per sample were estimated from amplification of reference gene primers within the assay. Sequence reads were collapsed and filtered to measure the absolute abundance of every unique TCRbeta CDR3 rearrangement. For each sample, productive Simpson clonality was calculated as the square root of Simpson's diversity index across productive rearrangements. Drawn from immuneACCESS, this table holds only the in-frame rearrangements with V and J called that TCRdb kept. Clones are partly lost; checked studies trace under half to an unresolved V gene and leave the rest unexplained. The DNA was the basis for D and trimming; V, J and clone size are from that table. The sample table lists approximately 210,000 clones, 70% to 90% of them with a count of one. About 4% of the sample is in the top ten clones.

Sequenced material: PBMCs or T cells enriched from blood (not recorded which). The rearrangement joined TRBV7-2 to TRBJ1-1, and perhaps TRBD1 as D gene, on 5 matching bases. This receptor was taken from a young man with acute COVID-19. The CDR3 loop reads CASSLAGAGTEAFF. The nucleotide sequence is TGTGCCAGCAGCTTAGCAGGGGCTGGAACTGAAGCTTTCTTT.